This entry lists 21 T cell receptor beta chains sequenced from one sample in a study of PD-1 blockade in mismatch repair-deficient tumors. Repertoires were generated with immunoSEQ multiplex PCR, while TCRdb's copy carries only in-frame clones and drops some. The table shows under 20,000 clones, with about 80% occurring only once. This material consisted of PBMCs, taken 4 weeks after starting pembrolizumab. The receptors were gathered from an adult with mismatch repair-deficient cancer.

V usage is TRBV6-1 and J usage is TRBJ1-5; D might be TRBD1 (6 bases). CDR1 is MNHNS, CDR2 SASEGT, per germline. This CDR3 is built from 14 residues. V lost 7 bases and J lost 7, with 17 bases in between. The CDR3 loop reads CASKAGAAPQPQHF. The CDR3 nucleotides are TGTGCCAGCAAGGCAGGGGCCGCGCCGCAGCCCCAGCATTTT.

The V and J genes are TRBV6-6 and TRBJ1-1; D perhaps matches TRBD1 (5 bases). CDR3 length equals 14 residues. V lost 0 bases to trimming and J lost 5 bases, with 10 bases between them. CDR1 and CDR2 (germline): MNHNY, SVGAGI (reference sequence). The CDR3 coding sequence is TGTGCCAGCAGTTACTCATCAGGGCGAACTGAAGCTTTCTTT. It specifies CASSYSSGRTEAFF.

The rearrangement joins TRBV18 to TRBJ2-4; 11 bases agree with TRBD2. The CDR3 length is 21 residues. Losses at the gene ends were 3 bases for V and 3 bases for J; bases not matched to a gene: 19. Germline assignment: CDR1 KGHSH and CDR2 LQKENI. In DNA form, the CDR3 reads TGTGCCAGCTCACCTGTCGACTTCATGCTAGCGGGAGGAGGTGGCAAAAACATTCAGTACTTC. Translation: CASSPVDFMLAGGGGKNIQYF.

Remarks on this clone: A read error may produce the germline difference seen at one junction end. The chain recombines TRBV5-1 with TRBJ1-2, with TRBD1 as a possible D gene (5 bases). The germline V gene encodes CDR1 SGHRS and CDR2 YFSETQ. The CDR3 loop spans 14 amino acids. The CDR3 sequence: CASRLGSQQETDTF. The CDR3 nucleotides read TGCGCCAGCAGGTTGGGCTCACAACAGGAAACTGACACCTTC. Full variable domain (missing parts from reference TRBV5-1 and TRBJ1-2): KAGVTQTPRYLIKTRGQQVTLSCSPISGHRSVSWYQQTPGQGLQFLFEYFSETQRNKGNFPGRFSGRQFSNSRSEMNVSTLELGDSALYLCASRLGSQQETDTFGSGTRLTVV.

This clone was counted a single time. The chain's CDR3 is CASSSTGDSGNTIYF. DNA of the CDR3: TGCGCCAGCAGCTCGACAGGGGACTCTGGAAACACCATATATTTT. V gene TRBV5-1 combines with J gene TRBJ1-3; 8 positions agree with TRBD1. This CDR3 region has 15 residues. Trimming took 3 bases from V and 0 from J; bases not matched to a gene: 2. Germline CDR1 reads SGHRS; CDR2 reads YFSETQ.

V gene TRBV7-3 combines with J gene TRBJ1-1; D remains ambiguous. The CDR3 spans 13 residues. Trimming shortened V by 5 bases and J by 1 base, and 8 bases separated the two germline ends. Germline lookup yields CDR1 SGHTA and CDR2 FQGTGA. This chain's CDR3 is CASSRSRNTEAFF. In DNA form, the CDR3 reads TGTGCCAGCAGCCGCTCGCGGAACACTGAAGCTTTCTTT.

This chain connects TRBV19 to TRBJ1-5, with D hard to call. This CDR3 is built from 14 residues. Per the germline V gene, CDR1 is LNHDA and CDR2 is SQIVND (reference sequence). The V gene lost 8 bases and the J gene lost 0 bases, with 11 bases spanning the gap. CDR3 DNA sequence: TGTGCCAGTTGGACTCGAGATAGCAATCAGCCCCAGCATTTT. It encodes CASWTRDSNQPQHF. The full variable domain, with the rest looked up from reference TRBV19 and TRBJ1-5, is DGGITQSPKYLFRKEGQNVTLSCEQNLNHDAMYWYRQDPGQGLRLIYYSQIVNDFQKGDIAEGYSVSREKKESFPLTVTSAQKNPTAFYLCASWTRDSNQPQHFGDGTRLSIL.

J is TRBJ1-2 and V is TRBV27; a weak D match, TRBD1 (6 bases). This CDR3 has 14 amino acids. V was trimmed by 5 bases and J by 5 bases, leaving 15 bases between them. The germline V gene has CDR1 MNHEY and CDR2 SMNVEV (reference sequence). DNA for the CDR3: TGTGCCAGCAGTACCCGGGCCAGGGGATATGGCTACACCTTC. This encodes CASSTRARGYGYTF.

The CDR3 is CASSQVRDTNLYGYTF. The CDR3 nucleotides are TGCGCCAGCAGCCAAGTCCGGGACACCAACCTCTATGGCTACACCTTC. The rearrangement uses TRBV4-1 and TRBJ1-2; maybe TRBD1 (6 bases). Trimming stripped 1 base from V and 4 bases from J, with 16 bases between. Germline values: CDR1 MGHRA, CDR2 YSYEKL. This CDR3 spans 16 amino acids.

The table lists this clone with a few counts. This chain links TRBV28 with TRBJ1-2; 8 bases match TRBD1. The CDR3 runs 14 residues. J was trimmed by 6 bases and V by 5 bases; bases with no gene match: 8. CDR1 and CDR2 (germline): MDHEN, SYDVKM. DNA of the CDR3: TGTGCCAGCAGTATAGGGACAGGTGCCGATGGCTACACCTTC. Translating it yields CASSIGTGADGYTF.

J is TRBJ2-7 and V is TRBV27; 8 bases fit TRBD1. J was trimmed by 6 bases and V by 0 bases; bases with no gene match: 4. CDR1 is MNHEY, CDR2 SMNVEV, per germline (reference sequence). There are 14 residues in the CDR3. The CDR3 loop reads CASSLSGTGGEQYF. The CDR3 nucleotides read TGTGCCAGCAGTTTATCGGGGACAGGCGGCGAGCAGTACTTC.

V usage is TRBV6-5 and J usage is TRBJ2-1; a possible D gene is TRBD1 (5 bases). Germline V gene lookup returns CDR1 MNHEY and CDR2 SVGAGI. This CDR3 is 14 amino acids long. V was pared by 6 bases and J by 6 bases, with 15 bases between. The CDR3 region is CASRPQGSINEQFF. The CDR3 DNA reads TGTGCCAGCAGACCCCAGGGTTCAATCAATGAGCAGTTCTTC.

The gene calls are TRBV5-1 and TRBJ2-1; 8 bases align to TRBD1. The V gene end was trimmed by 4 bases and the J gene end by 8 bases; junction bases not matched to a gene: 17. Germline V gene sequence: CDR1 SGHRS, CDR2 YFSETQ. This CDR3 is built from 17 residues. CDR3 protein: CASSPNAGGDLLDEQFF. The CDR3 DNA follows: TGCGCCAGCAGCCCAAACGCAGGGGGCGATTTGTTGGATGAGCAGTTCTTC.

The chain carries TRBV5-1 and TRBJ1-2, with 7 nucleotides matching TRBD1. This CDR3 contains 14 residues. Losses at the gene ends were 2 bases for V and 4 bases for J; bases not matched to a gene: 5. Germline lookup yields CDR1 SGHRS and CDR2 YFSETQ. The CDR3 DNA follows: TGCGCCAGCAGCTTTGGAGGGGGCGTCTATGGCTACACCTTC. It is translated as CASSFGGGVYGYTF.

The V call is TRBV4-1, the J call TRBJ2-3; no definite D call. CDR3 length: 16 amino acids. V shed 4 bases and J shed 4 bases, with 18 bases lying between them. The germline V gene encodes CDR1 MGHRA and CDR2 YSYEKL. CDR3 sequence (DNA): TGCGCCAGCAGCCGGAGTGTGTGGCTCACCCCAGATACGCAGTATTTT. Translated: CASSRSVWLTPDTQYF.

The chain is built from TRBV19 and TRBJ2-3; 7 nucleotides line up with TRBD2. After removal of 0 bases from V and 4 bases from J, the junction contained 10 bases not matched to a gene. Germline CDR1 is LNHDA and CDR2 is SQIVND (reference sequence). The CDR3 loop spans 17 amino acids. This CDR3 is CASSIDKLASVSDTQYF. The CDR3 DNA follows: TGTGCCAGTAGTATAGATAAACTAGCGAGTGTTTCAGATACGCAGTATTTT.

CDR3 coding DNA: TGTGCCAGCACCCAGGGGCCAGGGAGCGTAGCTTTCTTT. Amino acids: CASTQGPGSVAFF. The rearrangement joins TRBV6-1 to TRBJ1-1; the D gene is possibly TRBD1 (6 bases). Between the trimmed V and J ends, which lost 7 bases and 10 bases, there was a span of 19 bases. The CDR3 extends over 13 amino acids. Germline values: CDR1 MNHNS, CDR2 SASEGT.

The CDR3 is CASSSTGRRYEQYF. CDR3 DNA: TGTGCCAGCAGTTCGACAGGGAGGAGGTACGAGCAGTACTTC. The rearrangement joins TRBV27 to TRBJ2-7; TRBD1 is a possible D gene (7 bases). The germline V gene encodes CDR1 MNHEY and CDR2 SMNVEV (reference sequence). This CDR3 is built from 14 residues. V was trimmed by 4 bases and J by 4 bases, leaving 14 bases between them.

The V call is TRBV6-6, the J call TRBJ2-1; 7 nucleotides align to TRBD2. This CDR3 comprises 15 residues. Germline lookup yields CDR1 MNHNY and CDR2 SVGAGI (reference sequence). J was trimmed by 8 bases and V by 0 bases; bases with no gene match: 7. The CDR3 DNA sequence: TGTGCCAGCAGTTACTCGAGCGGGGATGCCGATGAGCAGTTCTTC. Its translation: CASSYSSGDADEQFF.

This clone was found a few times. The DNA of the CDR3 is TGTGCCAGCAGCTTAGGACTAGCGGGACCCTACGAGCAGTACTTC. Translated: CASSLGLAGPYEQYF. The chain combines TRBV12-1 with TRBJ2-7; whether TRBD2, the table's D call, matches the DNA was not checked. TRBV12-1 is assigned pseudogene status. This CDR3 spans 15 amino acids.

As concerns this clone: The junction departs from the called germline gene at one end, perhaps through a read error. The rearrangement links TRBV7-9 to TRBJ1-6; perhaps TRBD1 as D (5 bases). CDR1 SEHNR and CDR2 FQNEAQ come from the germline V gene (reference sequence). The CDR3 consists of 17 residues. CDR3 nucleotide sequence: TGTGCCAGCAGCTCAATTAAGGGAGGGGCCTATACTTCACCCCTCCACTTT. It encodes CASSSIKGGAYTSPLHF.